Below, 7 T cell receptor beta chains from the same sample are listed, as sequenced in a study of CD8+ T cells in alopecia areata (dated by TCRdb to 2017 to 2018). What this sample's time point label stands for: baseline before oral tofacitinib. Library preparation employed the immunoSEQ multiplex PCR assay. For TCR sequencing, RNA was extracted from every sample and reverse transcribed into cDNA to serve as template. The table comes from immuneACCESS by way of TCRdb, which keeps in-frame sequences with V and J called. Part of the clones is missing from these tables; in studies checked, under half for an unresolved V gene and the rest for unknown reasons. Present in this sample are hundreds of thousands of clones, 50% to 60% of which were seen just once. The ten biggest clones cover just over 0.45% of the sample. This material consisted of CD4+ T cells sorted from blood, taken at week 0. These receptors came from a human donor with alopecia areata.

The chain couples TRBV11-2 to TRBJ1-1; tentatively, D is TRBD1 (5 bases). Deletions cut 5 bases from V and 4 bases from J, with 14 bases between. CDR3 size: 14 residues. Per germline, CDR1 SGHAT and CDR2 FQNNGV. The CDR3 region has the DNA TGTGCCAGCAGCCCGCAGGGTAGGGGCACTGAAGCTTTCTTT. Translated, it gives CASSPQGRGTEAFF.

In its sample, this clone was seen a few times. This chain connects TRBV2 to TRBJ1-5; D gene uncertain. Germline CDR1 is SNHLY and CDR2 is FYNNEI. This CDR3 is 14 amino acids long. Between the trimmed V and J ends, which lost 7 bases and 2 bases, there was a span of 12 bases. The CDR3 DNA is TGTGCCAGCACAAGGGAAGACGGCAATCAGCCCCAGCATTTT. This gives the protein CASTREDGNQPQHF. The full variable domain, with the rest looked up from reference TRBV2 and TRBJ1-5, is EPEVTQTPSHQVTQMGQEVILRCVPISNHLYFYWYRQILGQKVEFLVSFYNNEISEKSEIFDDQFSVERPDGSNFTLKIRSTKLEDSAMYFCASTREDGNQPQHFGDGTRLSIL.

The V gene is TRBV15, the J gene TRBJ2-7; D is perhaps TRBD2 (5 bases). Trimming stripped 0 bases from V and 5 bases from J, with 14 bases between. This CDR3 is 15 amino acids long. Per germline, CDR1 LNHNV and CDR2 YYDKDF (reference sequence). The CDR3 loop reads CATSRDRSSGNEQYF. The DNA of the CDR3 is TGTGCCACCAGCAGAGATCGCTCCTCGGGGAACGAGCAGTACTTC.

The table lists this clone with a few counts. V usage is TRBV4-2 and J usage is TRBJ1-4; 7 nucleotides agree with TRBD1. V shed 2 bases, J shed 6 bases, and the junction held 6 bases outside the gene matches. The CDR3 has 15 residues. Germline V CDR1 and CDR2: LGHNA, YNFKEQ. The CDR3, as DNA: TGTGCCAGCAGCCAATCCAGGGGGGAGTATGAAAAACTGTTTTTT. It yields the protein CASSQSRGEYEKLFF.

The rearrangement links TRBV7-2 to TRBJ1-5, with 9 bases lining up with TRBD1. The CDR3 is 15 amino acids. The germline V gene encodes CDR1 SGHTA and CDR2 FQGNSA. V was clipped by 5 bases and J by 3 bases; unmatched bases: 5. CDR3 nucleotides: TGTGCCAGCAGCACCCGGACAGGGGACAATCAGCCCCAGCATTTT. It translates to CASSTRTGDNQPQHF.

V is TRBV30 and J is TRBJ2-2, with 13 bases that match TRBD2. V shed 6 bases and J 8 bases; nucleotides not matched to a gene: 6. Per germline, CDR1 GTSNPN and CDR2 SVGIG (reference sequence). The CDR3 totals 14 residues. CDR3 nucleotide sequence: TGTGCCTGCGGACTAGCGGGAGTTTCAGGGGAGCTGTTTTTT. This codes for CACGLAGVSGELFF.

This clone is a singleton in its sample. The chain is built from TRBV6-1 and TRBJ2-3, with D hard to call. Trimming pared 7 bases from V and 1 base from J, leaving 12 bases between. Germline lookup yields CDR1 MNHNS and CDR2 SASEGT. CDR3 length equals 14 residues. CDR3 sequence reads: CASMSVGRTDTQYF. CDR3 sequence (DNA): TGTGCCAGCATGTCGGTTGGGCGCACAGATACGCAGTATTTT.